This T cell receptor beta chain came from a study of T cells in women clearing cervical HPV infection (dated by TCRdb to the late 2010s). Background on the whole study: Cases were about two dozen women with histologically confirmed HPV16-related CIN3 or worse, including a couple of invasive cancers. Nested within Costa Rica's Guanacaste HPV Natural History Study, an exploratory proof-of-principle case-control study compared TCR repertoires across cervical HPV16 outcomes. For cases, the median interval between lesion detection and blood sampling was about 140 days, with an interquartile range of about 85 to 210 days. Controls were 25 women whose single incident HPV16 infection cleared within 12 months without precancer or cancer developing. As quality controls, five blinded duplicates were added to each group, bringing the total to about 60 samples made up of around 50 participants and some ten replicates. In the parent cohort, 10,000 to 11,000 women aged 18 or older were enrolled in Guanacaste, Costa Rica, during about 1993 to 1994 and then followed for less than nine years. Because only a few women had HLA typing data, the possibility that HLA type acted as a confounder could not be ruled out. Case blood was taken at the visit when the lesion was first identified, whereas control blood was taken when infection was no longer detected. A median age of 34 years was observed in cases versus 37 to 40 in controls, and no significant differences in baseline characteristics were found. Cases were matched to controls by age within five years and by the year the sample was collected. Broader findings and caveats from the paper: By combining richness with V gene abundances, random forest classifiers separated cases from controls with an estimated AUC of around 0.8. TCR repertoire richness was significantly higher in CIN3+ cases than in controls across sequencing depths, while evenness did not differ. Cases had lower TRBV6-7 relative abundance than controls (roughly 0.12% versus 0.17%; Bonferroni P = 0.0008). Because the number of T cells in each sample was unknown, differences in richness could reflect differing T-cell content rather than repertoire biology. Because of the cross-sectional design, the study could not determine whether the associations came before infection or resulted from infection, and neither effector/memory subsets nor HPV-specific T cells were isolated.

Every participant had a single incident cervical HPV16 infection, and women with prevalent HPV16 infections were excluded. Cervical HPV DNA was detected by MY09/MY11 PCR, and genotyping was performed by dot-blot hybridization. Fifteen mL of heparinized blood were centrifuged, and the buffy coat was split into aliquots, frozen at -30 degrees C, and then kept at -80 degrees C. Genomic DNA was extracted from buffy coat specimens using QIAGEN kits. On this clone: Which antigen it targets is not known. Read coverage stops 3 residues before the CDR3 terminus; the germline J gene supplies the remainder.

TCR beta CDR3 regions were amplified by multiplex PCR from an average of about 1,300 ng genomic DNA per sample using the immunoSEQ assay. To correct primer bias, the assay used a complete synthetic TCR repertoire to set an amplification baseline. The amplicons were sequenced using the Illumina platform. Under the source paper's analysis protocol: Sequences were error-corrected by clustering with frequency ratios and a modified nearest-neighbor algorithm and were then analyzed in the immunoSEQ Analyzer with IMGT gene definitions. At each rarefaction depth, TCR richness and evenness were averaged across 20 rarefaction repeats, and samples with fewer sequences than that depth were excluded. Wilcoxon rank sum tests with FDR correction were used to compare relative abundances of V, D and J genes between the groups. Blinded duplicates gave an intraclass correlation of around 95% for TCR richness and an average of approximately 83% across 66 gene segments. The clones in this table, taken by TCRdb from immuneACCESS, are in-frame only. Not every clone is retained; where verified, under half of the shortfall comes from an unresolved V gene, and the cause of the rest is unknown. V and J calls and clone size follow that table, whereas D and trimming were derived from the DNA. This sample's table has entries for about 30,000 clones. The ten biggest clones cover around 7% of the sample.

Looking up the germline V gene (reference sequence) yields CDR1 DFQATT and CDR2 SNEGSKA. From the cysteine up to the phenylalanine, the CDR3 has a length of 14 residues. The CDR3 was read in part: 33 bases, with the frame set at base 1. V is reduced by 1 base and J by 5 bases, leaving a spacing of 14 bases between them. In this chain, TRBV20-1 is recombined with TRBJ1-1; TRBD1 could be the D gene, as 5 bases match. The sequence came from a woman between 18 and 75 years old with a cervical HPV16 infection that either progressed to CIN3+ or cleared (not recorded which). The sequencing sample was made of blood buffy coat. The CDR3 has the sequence CSARGGGVNTEAFF. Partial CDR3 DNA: TGCAGTGCTAGAGGGGGAGGGGTTAATACTGAA.